This T cell receptor (beta chain) was identified in a study of identical twins. Study-wide findings and caveats: Models underestimated out-of-frame TCR alpha sharing in monozygotic twins.

MiXCR, run by TCRdb on the 5' RACE reads, gives a single entry per CDR3 protein. This table has around 510,000 distinct CDR3 sequences, roughly 13% appearing once. Note on this clonotype: Antigen specificity is unknown.

CDR3 length equals 17 residues. V was pared by 4 bases and J by 2 bases, with 18 bases between. Germline CDR1 LGHNA, CDR2 YNFKEQ. A further study also used this sample, focusing on yellow fever vaccine responses in identical twins.

The V gene is TRBV4-2, the J gene TRBJ2-4, with D perhaps being TRBD1 or TRBD2 (5 bases each). What was sequenced was CD4+ T cells sorted from blood. This receptor was identified in a woman under 30 in good health. The CDR3: CASSPYGTSNSKNIQYF. The CDR3 DNA reads as TGTGCCAGCAGCCCTTACGGGACCTCCAATTCCAAAAACATTCAGTACTTC.